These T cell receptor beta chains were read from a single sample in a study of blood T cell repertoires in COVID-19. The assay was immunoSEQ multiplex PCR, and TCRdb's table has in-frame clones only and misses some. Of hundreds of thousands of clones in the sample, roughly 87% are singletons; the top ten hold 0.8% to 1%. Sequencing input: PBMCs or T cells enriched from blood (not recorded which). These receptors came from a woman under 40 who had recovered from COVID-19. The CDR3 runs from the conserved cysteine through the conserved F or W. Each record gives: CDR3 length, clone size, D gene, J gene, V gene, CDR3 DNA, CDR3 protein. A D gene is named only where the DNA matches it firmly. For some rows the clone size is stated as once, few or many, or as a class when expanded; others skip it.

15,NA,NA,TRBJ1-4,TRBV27,TGTGCCAGCAGCCGTTTCTCCGGTCCTAATGAAAAACTGTTTTTT,CASSRFSGPNEKLFF
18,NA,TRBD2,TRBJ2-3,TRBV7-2,TGTGCCAGCAGCTTAGACCCCCTAGCGGGGGGGCGGATGGATACGCAGTATTTT,CASSLDPLAGGRMDTQYF
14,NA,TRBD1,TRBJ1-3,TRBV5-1,TGCGCCAGCAGCAGGGACAGGGCTGGAAACACCATATATTTT,CASSRDRAGNTIYF
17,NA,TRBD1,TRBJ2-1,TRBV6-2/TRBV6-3,TGTGCCAGCAGATACCAACAAAGACAGGGAACTTACAATGAGCAGTTCTTC,CASRYQQRQGTYNEQFF
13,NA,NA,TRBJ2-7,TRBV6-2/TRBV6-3,TGTGCCAGCAGTTACGCGTCGGGGAGGGAGCAGTACTTC,CASSYASGREQYF
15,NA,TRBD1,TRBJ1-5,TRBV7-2,TGTGCCAGCAGCCCGGGGACAGGTTCCAATCAGCCCCAGCATTTT,CASSPGTGSNQPQHF
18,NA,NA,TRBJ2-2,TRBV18,TGTGCCAGCTCGGGCCTGAAGGAGGGGGCGCTCCCCGGCCGGGAGCTGTTTTTT,CASSGLKEGALPGRELFF
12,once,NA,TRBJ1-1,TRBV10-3,TGTGCCATCAGTGGGACAACCAAAGAAGCTTTCTTT,CAISGTTKEAFF
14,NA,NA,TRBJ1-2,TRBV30,TGTGCCTGCCCCCGTAGGGGTTCTAACTATGGCTACACCTTC,CACPRRGSNYGYTF
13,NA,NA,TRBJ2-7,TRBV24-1,TGTGCCACCAGTGACGAGTTCGCCTACGAGCAGTACTTC,CATSDEFAYEQYF
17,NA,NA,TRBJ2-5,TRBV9,TGTGCCAGCAGCGTATCCGAGGCGCGGCGGGAACAAGAGACCCAGTACTTC,CASSVSEARREQETQYF
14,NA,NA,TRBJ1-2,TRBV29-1,TGCAGCGTTGGAGGAGGGGCCCTCATCTATGGCTACACCTTC,CSVGGGALIYGYTF
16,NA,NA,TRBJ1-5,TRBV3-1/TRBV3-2,TGTGCCAGCCTACTCAGAACCGGGGGATCGGTTCAGCCCCAGCATTTT,CASLLRTGGSVQPQHF